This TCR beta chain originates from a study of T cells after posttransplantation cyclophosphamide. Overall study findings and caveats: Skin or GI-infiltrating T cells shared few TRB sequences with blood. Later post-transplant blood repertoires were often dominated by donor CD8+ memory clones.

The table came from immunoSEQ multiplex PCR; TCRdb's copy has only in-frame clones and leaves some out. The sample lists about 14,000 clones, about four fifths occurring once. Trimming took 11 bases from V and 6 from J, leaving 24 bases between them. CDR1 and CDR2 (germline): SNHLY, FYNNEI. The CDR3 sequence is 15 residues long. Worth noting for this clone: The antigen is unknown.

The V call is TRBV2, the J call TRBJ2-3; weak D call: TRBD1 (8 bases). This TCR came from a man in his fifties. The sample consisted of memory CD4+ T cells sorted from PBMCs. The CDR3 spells CAGRVLGQGGDTQYF. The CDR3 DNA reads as TGTGCCGGAAGAGTGCTAGGACAGGGAGGGGATACGCAGTATTTT.